Listed below are T cell receptor beta chains from one sample, sequenced in a study of blood T cell repertoires in COVID-19. The data were produced by immunoSEQ multiplex PCR, yet TCRdb's version contains in-frame clones alone and is incomplete. The table shows around 400,000 clones, with 89% occurring only once. Sequencing was performed on peripheral blood. The source is a man aged 40-55 years with acute or convalescent COVID-19. Both conserved end residues are part of each CDR3. Each record gives: V gene, clone size, CDR3 length, J gene, CDR3 protein. Not every row has a clone size; where given, it reads once, few, many or a size class.

TRBV5-1,-,14,TRBJ2-2,CASSPSLYGGELFF
TRBV30,once,14,TRBJ1-3,CAWSGTGAGNTIYF
TRBV27,-,14,TRBJ1-5,CASSLAQGYQPQHF
TRBV7-3,-,16,TRBJ2-3,CASSLGAGRFSDTQYF
TRBV9,-,14,TRBJ1-6,CASSYQGDNSPLHF
TRBV14,-,14,TRBJ1-1,CASSLGLGNTEAFF
TRBV6-1,-,17,TRBJ2-3,CASSEARAGVDTDTQYF
TRBV7-7,-,13,TRBJ1-5,CASSLGPGLPQHF
TRBV6-5,-,14,TRBJ2-1,CASRTQNYYNEQFF
TRBV5-4,-,15,TRBJ2-1,CASSLTRGRGNEQFF
TRBV30,-,11,TRBJ1-2,CAWVQGLGYTF
TRBV5-1,-,16,TRBJ2-7,CASSRGYRGTSYEQYF
TRBV6-5,-,16,TRBJ2-1,CASSYSARGAYNEQFF
TRBV7-2,few,18,TRBJ2-1,CASSLSVGLAGYRNEQFF
TRBV28,once,14,TRBJ1-5,CASSFRGLRQPQHF
TRBV28,-,14,TRBJ1-6,CASSLQGINSPLHF
TRBV28,-,15,TRBJ1-4,CASSLWMTGEAKLFF
TRBV27,-,22,TRBJ2-1,CASGRRGTGLRAGRLSYNEQFF
TRBV2,-,17,TRBJ2-1,CASSASGTVGSYNEQFF
TRBV19,-,14,TRBJ1-5,CASSVTGRNQPQHF
TRBV7-9,-,14,TRBJ1-1,CASSLGQGVTEAFF
TRBV7-9,-,15,TRBJ1-1,CASSFSGGGYTEAFF
TRBV30,-,13,TRBJ1-2,CACYLGGGRGYTF
TRBV7-8,few,15,TRBJ2-1,CASSFSGGGYNEQFF
TRBV3-1/TRBV3-2,few,15,TRBJ1-4,CASSQEARDFEKLFF
TRBV30,-,11,TRBJ1-1,CAWVSGTEAFF
TRBV3-1/TRBV3-2,-,15,TRBJ2-5,CASSPSGGPRETQYF
TRBV7-9,-,14,TRBJ1-6,CASSHGQGGSPLHF
TRBV5-5,-,15,TRBJ2-5,CASSLGVGPQETQYF
TRBV7-2,-,13,TRBJ2-5,CASSETGVKTQYF
TRBV6-4,-,16,TRBJ2-2,CASRRLAGGAPGELFF
TRBV28,-,15,TRBJ2-2,CASHGGGHLTGELFF
TRBV30,-,12,TRBJ1-1,CAWRRTEAEAFF
TRBV25-1,-,18,TRBJ2-7,CASSGIGQGAPNPYEQYF
TRBV11-2,-,15,TRBJ2-3,CASSFIRGSTDTQYF
TRBV30,few,13,TRBJ2-2,CAWSQGNTGELFF
TRBV28,once,13,TRBJ1-1,CASSSLVVTEAFF
TRBV6-2/TRBV6-3,-,18,TRBJ2-4,CASSYGERGGRAKNIQYF
TRBV9,-,13,TRBJ2-1,CASSKGAANEQFF
TRBV4-1,-,15,TRBJ2-2,CASSSSGTNTGELFF
TRBV6-5,-,13,TRBJ1-2,CASRAGGFYGYTF
TRBV7-9,-,18,TRBJ1-2,CASSLEGGGFDTNYGYTF
TRBV4-2,-,18,TRBJ1-1,CASSQDRRVSGHNTEAFF
TRBV25-1,-,13,TRBJ2-1,CASSEQGYNEQFF
TRBV27,-,17,TRBJ1-4,CASSLWGQGSTNEKLFF
TRBV7-9,-,14,TRBJ2-7,CASSQTRVPYEQYF